Listed below are T cell receptor beta chains from one sample, sequenced in a study of blood T cells in healthy people across ages. Using its own MiXCR run on the 5' RACE reads, TCRdb lists one record per CDR3 protein. The sample carries 1.5 million to 2 million distinct CDR3 sequences, 28% recorded once. Sequenced: blood. The receptors were gathered from a woman in her 30s in good health. The conserved cysteine and the conserved F or W are not part of the CDR3 here. D genes are given only for firm matches.

V gene,D gene,CDR3 length,CDR3 protein
TRBV9,.,11,ASSVESHNEQY
TRBV4-1,TRBD1,15,ASSQHLGTGGVYGYT
TRBV12-3/TRBV12-4,.,13,ASRADGQELYEQY
TRBV20-1,TRBD2,17,SVTGPGSQLAGGPDGQY
TRBV6-6,TRBD1,13,ASSYFTQGGDTQY
TRBV9,.,12,ASSVVTRGDTQY
TRBV28,TRBD2,12,ASRRGVDTDTQY
TRBV29-1,TRBD2,15,SVTGGTLREMTDTQY
TRBV29-1,.,10,SVESQAQDYT
TRBV5-1,.,13,ASSLNPSRTDTQY
TRBV7-9,TRBD1,12,ASSLPGGSEKLF
TRBV14,.,13,ASSRDRPLTDTQY
TRBV2,.,10,ASSEAGSEQY
TRBV7-2,TRBD2,18,ASSLGSGTSGTPYQEAQY
TRBV7-7,TRBD2,14,ASSDTSGGSYNEQF
TRBV9,.,13,ACSPDVSPNQPQH
TRBV5-1,.,13,ASSLAEGGARGYT
TRBV29-1,.,15,SVVGGGGGSSYNEQF
TRBV6-5,.,10,AVLGGRSGYT
TRBV6-1,.,10,ATSGSANEQF
TRBV24-1,.,14,ATSDTRGASYNEQF
TRBV30,.,9,AWMGPEKLF
TRBV9,.,12,ASSPQPPGNEQY
TRBV29-1,TRBD1,13,SVLETGGENSPLH
TRBV20-1,.,12,SARAYKTGETQY